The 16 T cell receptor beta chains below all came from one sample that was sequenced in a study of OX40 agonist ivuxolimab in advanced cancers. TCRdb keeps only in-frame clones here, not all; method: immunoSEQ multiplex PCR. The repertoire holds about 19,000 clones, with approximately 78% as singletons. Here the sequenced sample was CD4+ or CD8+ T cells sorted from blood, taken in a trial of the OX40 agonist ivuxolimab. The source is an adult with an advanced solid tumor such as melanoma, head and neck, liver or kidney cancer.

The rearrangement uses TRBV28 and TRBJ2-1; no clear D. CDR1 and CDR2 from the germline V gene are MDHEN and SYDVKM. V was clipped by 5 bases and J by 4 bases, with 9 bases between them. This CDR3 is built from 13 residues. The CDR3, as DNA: TGTGCCAGCAGTCTCCAAACTTACAATGAGCAGTTCTTC. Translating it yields CASSLQTYNEQFF.

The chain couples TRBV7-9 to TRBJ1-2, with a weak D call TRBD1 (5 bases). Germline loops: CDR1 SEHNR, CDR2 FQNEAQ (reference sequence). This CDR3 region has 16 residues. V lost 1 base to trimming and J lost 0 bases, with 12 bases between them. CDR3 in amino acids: CASSLGRDGTNYGYTF. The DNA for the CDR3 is TGTGCCAGCAGCTTAGGGCGGGACGGGACTAACTATGGCTACACCTTC.

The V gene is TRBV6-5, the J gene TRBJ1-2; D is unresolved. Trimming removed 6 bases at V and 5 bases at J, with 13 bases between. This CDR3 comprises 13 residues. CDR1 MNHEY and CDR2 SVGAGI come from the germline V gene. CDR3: CASRGGNLYGYTF. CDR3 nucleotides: TGTGCCAGCAGGGGAGGGAACCTTTATGGCTACACCTTC.

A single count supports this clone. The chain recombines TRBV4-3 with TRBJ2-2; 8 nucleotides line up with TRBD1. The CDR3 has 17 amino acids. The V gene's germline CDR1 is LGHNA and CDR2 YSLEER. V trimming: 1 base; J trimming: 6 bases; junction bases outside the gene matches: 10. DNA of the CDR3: TGCGCCAGCAGCCAAGCCAAAGGACAGGGTCGGGCCGGGGAGCTGTTTTTT. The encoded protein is CASSQAKGQGRAGELFF.

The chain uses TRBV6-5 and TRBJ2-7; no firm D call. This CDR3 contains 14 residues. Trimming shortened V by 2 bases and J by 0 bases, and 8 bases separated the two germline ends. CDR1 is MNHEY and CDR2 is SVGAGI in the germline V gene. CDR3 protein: CASSYDVSSYEQYF. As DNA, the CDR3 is TGTGCCAGCAGTTACGACGTCAGCTCCTACGAGCAGTACTTC.

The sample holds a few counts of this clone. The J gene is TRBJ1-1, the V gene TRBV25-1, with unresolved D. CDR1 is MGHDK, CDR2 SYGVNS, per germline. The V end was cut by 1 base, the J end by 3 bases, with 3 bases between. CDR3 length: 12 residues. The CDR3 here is CASSESYTEAFF. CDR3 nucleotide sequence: TGTGCCAGCAGTGAATCTTACACTGAAGCTTTCTTT.

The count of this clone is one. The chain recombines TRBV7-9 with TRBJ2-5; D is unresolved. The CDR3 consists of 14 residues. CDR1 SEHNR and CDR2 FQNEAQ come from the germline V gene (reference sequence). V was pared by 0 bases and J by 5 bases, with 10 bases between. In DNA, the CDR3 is TGTGCCAGCAGCTTAGCTGGGTTACGCGAGACCCAGTACTTC. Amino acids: CASSLAGLRETQYF.

As DNA, the CDR3 is TGTGCCAGTAGCCCTTACGTGAACACTGAAGCTTTCTTT. Translated, it gives CASSPYVNTEAFF. J is TRBJ1-1 and V is TRBV19; D is unresolved. The CDR3 runs 13 residues. Germline CDR1 and CDR2: LNHDA and SQIVND (reference sequence). The germline V and J ends were trimmed by 6 bases and 0 bases, with 8 bases remaining between them.

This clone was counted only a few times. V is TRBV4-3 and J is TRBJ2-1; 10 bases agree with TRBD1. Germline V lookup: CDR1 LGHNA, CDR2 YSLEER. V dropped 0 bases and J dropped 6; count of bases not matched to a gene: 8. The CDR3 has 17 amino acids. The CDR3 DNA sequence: TGCGCCAGCAGCCAAGAGGATTGGGGACAGGGGTCCAATGAGCAGTTCTTC. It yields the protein CASSQEDWGQGSNEQFF.

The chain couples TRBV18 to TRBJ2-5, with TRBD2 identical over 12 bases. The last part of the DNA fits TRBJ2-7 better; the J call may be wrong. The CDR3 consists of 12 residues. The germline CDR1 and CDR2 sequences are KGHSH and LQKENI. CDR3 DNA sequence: TGTGCCAGCACTAGCGGGGGGTACGAGCAGTACTTC. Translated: CASTSGGYEQYF.

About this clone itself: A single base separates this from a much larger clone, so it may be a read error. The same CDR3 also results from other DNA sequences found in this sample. This CDR3 is CASSTGLGTSSGELFF. The CDR3 DNA is TGTGCCAGCAGCACTGGGCTCGGGACTAGCAGCGGGGAGCTATTTTTT. The V gene is TRBV5-4, the J gene TRBJ2-2; TRBD2 aligns across 9 bases. The CDR3 totals 16 residues. Germline-derived CDR1 and CDR2 are SGHNT and YYREEE (reference sequence). Full variable domain (remainder filled in from reference TRBV5-4 and TRBJ2-2): ETGVTQSPTHLIKTRGQQVTLRCSSQSGHNTVSWYQQALGQGPQFIFQYYREEENGRGNFPPRFSGLQFPNYSSELNVNALELDDSALYLCASSTGLGTSSGELFFGEGSRLTVL.

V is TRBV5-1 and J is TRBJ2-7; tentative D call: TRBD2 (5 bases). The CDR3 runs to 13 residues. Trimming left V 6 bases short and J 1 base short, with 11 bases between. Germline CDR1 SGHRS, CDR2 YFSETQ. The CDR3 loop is CASKLATSYEQYF. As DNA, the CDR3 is TGCGCCAGCAAGTTAGCGACTTCCTACGAGCAGTACTTC. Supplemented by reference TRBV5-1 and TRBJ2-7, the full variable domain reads KAGVTQTPRYLIKTRGQQVTLSCSPISGHRSVSWYQQTPGQGLQFLFEYFSETQRNKGNFPGRFSGRQFSNSRSEMNVSTLELGDSALYLCASKLATSYEQYFGPGTRLTVT.

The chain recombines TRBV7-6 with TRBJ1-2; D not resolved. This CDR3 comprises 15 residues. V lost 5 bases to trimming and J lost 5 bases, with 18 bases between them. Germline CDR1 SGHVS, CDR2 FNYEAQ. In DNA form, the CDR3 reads TGTGCCAGCAGCGCAGCACGCGGGAAACTATATGGCTACACCTTC. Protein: CASSAARGKLYGYTF.

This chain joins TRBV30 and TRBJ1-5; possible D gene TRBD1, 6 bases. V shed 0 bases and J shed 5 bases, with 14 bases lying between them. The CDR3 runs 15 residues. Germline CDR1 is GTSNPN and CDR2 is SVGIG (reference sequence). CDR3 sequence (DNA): TGTGCCTGGAGTGTATGGCAGGGGCGGGATCAGCCCCAGCATTTT. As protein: CAWSVWQGRDQPQHF.

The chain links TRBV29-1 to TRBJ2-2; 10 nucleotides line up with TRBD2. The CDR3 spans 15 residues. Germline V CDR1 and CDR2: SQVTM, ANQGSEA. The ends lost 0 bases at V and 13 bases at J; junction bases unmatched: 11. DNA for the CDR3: TGCAGCGTTGAAGATGGGACTAGCGCCCAACCCGGGCTGTTTTTT. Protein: CSVEDGTSAQPGLFF.

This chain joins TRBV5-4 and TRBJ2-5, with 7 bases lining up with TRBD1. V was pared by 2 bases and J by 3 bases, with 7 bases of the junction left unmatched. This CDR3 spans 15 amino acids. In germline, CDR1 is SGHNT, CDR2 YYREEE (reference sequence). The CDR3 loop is CASSFGQEIKETQYF. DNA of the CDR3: TGTGCCAGCAGCTTCGGACAGGAAATTAAAGAGACCCAGTACTTC.